Listed below are T cell receptor beta chains from one sample, sequenced in a study of T cells in Graves' hyperthyroidism and ophthalmopathy. In TCRdb, the multiplex PCR reads were re-called with MiXCR into one record per CDR3 protein. Of a few hundred thousand distinct CDR3 sequences in the sample, 15% to 20% were seen once. The sequenced material came from blood. Receptors originate from a woman aged 25-40 years with Graves' ophthalmopathy. CDR3s leave out the opening cysteine and the closing phenylalanine or tryptophan. The D gene is left open where the match is weak. A row's size may be missing; if present it is once, few, many or a size class.

clone_size: few; v_call: TRBV5-4; d_call: -; cdr3_aa: ASSPGRGSGLYEQY
clone_size: many; v_call: TRBV11-2; d_call: -; cdr3_aa: ASSPRDTQY
clone_size: many; v_call: TRBV20-1; d_call: -; cdr3_aa: SASRSIDRRYGNEQF
clone_size: many; v_call: TRBV28; d_call: -; cdr3_aa: ASSTGVTEAF
clone_size: many; v_call: TRBV5-1; d_call: -; cdr3_aa: ASSPDPRRTDTQY
clone_size: many; v_call: TRBV28; d_call: -; cdr3_aa: ASSLSSWGKPYEQY
clone_size: few; v_call: TRBV7-9; d_call: TRBD1; cdr3_aa: ASSLGQATYNEQF
clone_size: many; v_call: TRBV20-1; d_call: -; cdr3_aa: SVPEAF
clone_size: few; v_call: TRBV20-1; d_call: -; cdr3_aa: SASSQVYGYT
clone_size: few; v_call: TRBV7-9; d_call: TRBD1; cdr3_aa: ASSLKTGKSGLYEQY
clone_size: many; v_call: TRBV20-1; d_call: -; cdr3_aa: SASKPNPYEQY
clone_size: -; v_call: TRBV9; d_call: -; cdr3_aa: ASSVVGDTQY
clone_size: -; v_call: TRBV5-4; d_call: TRBD1; cdr3_aa: ASSFPGQTRSGANVLT
clone_size: many; v_call: TRBV28; d_call: -; cdr3_aa: ASSSFSSENYNEQF
clone_size: few; v_call: TRBV13; d_call: TRBD1; cdr3_aa: ASSLAVGDSFRNTEAF
clone_size: few; v_call: TRBV7-6; d_call: -; cdr3_aa: ASSQDESSYNEQF
clone_size: -; v_call: TRBV7-9; d_call: TRBD2; cdr3_aa: ASRPNSSGSLRVSGELF
clone_size: many; v_call: TRBV20-1; d_call: TRBD1; cdr3_aa: SARQGNYGYT
clone_size: many; v_call: TRBV7-2; d_call: -; cdr3_aa: ASSHSGGLSEQY
clone_size: -; v_call: TRBV19; d_call: TRBD1; cdr3_aa: ASSRQGIETQY
clone_size: many; v_call: TRBV4-3; d_call: -; cdr3_aa: ASSPTGLMNTEAF
clone_size: -; v_call: TRBV4-1; d_call: -; cdr3_aa: ASSQVVVYEQF
clone_size: many; v_call: TRBV3-1; d_call: -; cdr3_aa: ASSQIPSLGPDTQY
clone_size: many; v_call: TRBV5-4; d_call: -; cdr3_aa: ASSLGHRVEGNTQY